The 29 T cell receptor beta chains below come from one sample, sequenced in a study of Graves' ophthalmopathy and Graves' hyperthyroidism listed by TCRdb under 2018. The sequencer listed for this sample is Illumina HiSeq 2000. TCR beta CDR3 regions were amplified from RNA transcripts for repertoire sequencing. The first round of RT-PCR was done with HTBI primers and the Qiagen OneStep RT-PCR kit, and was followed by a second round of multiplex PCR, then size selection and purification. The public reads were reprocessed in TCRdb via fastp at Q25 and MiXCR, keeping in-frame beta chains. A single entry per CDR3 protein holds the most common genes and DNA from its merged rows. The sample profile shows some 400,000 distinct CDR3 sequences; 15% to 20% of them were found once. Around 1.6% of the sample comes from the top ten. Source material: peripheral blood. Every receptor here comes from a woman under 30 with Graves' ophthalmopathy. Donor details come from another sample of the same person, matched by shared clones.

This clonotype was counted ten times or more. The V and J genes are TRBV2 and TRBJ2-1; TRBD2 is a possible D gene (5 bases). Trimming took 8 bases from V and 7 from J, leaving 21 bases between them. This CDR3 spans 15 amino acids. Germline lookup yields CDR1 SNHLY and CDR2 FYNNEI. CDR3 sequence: CASRKVAGVENEQFF. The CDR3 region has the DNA TGTGCCAGCCGTAAAGTTGCGGGCGTGGAGAATGAGCAGTTCTTC.

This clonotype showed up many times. CDR3 nucleotides: TGTGCCAGCAGGGGGGACAGATACACTGAAGCTTTCTTT. Translated: CASRGDRYTEAFF. V and J are TRBV27 and TRBJ1-1, with TRBD1 matching over 7 bases. The CDR3 spans 13 residues. The germline V gene encodes CDR1 MNHEY and CDR2 SMNVEV (reference sequence). J gave up 3 bases and V 6 bases, and 4 bases lay outside the gene matches.

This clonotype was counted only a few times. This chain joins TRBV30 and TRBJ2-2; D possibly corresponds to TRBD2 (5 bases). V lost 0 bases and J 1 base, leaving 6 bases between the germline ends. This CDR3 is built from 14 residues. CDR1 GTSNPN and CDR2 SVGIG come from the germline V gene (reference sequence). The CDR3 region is CAWSVLVNTGELFF. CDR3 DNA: TGTGCCTGGAGTGTACTAGTGAACACCGGGGAGCTGTTTTTT.

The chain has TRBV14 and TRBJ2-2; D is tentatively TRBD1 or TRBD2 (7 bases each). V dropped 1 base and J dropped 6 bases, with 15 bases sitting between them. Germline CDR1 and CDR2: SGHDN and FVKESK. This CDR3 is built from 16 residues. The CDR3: CASSQARPGGAGELFF. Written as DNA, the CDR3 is TGTGCCAGCAGCCAAGCTCGGCCAGGGGGGGCCGGGGAGCTGTTTTTT.

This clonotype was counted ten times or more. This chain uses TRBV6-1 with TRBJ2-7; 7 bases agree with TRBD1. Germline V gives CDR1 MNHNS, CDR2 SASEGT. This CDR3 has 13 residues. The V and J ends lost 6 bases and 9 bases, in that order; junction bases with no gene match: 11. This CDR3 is CASSQLYRGWQYF. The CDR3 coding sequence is TGTGCCAGCAGCCAACTCTACAGGGGTTGGCAGTACTTC.

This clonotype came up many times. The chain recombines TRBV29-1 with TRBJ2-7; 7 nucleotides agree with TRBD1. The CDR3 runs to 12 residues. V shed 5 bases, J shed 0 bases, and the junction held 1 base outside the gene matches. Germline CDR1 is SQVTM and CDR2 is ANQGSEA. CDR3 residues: CSVRGPSYEQYF. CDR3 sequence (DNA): TGCAGCGTTAGGGGGCCCTCCTACGAGCAGTACTTC.

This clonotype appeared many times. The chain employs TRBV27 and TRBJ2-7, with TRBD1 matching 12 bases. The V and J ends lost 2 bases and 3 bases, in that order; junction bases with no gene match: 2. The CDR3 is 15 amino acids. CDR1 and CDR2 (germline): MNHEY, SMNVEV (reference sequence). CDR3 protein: CASSLRDRGLYEQYF. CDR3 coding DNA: TGTGCCAGCAGTTTAAGGGACAGGGGGCTCTACGAGCAGTACTTC.

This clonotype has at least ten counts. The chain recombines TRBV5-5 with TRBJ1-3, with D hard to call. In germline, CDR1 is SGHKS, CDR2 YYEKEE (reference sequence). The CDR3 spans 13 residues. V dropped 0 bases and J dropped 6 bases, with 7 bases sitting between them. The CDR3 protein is CASSLVGANTIYF. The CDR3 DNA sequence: TGTGCCAGCAGCTTGGTTGGAGCAAACACCATATATTTT. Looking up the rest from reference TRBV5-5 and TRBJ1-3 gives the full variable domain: DAGVTQSPTHLIKTRGQQVTLRCSPISGHKSVSWYQQVLGQGPQFIFQYYEKEERGRGNFPDRFSARQFPNYSSELNVNALLLGDSALYLCASSLVGANTIYFGEGSWLTVV.

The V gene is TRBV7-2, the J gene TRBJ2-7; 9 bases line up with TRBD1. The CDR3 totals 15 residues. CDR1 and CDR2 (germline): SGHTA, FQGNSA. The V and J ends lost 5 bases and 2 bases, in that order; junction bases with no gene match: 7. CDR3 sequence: CASSEKGQGPYEQYF. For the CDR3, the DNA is TGTGCCAGCAGCGAAAAGGGACAGGGACCCTACGAGCAGTACTTC.

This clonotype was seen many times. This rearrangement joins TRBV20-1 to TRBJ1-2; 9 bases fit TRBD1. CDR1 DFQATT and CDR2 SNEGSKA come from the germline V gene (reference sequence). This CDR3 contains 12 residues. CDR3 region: CSLTGTGFGYTF. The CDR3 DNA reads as TGCAGCTTAACCGGGACAGGGTTTGGCTACACCTTC.

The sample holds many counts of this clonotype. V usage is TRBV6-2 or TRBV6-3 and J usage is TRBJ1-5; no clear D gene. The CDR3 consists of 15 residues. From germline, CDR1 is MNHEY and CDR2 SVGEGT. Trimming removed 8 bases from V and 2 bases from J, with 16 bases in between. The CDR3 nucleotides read TGTGCCAGCCTACGTGGGGTTCAGGGCAATCAGCCCCAGCATTTT. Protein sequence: CASLRGVQGNQPQHF.

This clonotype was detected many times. The CDR3 DNA follows: TGTGCCAGCCACAGCGGGGCCAAAAACATTCAGTACTTC. Translated, it gives CASHSGAKNIQYF. The rearrangement links TRBV7-9 to TRBJ2-4, with D possibly matching TRBD2 (6 bases). This CDR3 has 13 residues. With 8 bases removed from V and 1 base from J, the gap between germline ends came to 9 bases. Germline CDR1 reads SEHNR; CDR2 reads FQNEAQ (reference sequence).

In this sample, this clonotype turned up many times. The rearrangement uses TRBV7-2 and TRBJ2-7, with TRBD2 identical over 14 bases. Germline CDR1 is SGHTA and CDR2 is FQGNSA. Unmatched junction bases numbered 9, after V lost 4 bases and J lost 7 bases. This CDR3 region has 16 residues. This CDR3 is CASSSLGLAGGLEQYF. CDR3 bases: TGTGCCAGCAGCTCCCTCGGACTAGCGGGAGGTCTTGAGCAGTACTTC. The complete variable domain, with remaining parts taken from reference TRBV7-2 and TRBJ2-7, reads GAGVSQSPSNKVTEKGKDVELRCDPISGHTALYWYRQSLGQGLEFLIYFQGNSAPDKSGLPSDRFSAERTGGSVSTLTIQRTQQEDSAVYLCASSSLGLAGGLEQYFGPGTRLTVT.

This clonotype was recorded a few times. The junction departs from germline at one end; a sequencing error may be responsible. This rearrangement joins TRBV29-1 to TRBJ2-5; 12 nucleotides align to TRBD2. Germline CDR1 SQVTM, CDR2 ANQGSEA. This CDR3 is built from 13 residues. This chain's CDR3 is CSVDPSGGETRYF. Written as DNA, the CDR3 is TGCAGCGTTGACCCTAGCGGGGGGGAGACCCGGTACTTC.

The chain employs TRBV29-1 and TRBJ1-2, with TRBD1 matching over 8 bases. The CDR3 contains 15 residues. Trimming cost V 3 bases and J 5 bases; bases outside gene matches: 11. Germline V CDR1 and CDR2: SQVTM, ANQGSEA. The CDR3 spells CSVDLEDRGGYGYTF. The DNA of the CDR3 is TGCAGCGTTGACCTGGAAGACAGGGGTGGGTATGGCTACACCTTC. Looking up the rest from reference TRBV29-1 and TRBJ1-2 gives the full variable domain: SAVISQKPSRDICQRGTSLTIQCQVDSQVTMMFWYRQQPGQSLTLIATANQGSEATYESGFVIDKFPISRPNLTFSTLTVSNMSPEDSSIYLCSVDLEDRGGYGYTFGSGTRLTVV.

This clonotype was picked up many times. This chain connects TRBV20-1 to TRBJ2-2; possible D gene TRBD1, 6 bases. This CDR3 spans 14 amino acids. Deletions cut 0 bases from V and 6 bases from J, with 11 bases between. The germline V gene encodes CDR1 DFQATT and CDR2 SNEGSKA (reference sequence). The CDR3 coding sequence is TGCAGTGCTAGAGATTTTCAGGGGCCCGGGGAGCTGTTTTTT. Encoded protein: CSARDFQGPGELFF.

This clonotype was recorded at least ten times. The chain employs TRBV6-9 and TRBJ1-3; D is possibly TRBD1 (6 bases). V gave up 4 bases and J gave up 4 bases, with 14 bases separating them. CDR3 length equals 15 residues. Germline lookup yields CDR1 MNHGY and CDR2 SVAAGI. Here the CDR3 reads CASSSPGGGGNTIYF. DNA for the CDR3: TGTGCCAGCAGTTCCCCGGGAGGGGGAGGAAACACCATATATTTT.

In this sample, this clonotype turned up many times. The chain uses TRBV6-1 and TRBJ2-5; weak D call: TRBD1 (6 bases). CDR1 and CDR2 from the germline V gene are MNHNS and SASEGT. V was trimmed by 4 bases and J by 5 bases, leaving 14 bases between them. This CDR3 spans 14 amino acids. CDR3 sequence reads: CASSGTGIGETQYF. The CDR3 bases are TGTGCCAGCAGTGGAACAGGGATTGGTGAGACCCAGTACTTC.

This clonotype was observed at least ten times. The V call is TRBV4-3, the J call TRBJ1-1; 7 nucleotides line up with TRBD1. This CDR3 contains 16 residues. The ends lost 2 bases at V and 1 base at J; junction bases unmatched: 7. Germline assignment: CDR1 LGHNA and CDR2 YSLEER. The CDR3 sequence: CASSQKWGQPNTEAFF. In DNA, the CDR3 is TGCGCCAGCAGCCAAAAGTGGGGACAGCCGAACACTGAAGCTTTCTTT.

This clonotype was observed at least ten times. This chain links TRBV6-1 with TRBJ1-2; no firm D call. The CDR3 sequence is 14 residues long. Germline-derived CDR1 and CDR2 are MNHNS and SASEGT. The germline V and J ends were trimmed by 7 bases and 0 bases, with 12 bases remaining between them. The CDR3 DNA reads TGTGCCAGCACCGAATCCCTCGCTAACTATGGCTACACCTTC. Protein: CASTESLANYGYTF.

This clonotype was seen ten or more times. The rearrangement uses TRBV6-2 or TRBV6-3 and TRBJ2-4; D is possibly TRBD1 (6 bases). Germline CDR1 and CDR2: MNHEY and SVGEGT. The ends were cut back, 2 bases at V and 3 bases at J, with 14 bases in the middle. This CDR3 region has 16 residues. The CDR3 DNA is TGTGCCAGCAGTTACCCCCTCGGACAGCACAAAAACATTCAGTACTTC. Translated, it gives CASSYPLGQHKNIQYF.

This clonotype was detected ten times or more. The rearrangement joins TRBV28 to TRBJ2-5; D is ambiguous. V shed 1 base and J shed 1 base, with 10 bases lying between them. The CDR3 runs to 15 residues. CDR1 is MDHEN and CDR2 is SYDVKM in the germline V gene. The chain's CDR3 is CASSLSDGIQETQYF. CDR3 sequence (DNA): TGTGCCAGCAGTTTATCCGACGGTATCCAAGAGACCCAGTACTTC.

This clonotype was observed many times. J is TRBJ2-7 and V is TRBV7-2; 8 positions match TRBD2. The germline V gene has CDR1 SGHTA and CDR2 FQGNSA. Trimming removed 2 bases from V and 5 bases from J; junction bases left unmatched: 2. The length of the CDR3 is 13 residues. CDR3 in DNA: TGTGCCAGCAGCTTAAGGACTAGCCACGAGCAGTACTTC. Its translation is CASSLRTSHEQYF. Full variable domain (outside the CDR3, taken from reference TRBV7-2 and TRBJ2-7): GAGVSQSPSNKVTEKGKDVELRCDPISGHTALYWYRQSLGQGLEFLIYFQGNSAPDKSGLPSDRFSAERTGGSVSTLTIQRTQQEDSAVYLCASSLRTSHEQYFGPGTRLTVT.

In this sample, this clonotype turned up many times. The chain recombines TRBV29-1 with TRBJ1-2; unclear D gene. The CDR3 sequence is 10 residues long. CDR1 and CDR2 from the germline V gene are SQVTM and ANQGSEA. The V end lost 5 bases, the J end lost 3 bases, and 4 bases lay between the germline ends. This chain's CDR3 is CSVNDYGYTF. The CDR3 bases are TGCAGCGTTAACGACTATGGCTACACCTTC.

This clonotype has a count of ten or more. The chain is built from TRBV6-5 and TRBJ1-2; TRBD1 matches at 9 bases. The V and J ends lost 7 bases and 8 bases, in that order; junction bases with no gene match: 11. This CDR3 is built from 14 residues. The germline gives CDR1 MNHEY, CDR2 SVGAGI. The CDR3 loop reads CASNQDRGGRGYTF. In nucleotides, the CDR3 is TGTGCCAGCAACCAGGACAGGGGAGGTCGAGGCTACACCTTC.

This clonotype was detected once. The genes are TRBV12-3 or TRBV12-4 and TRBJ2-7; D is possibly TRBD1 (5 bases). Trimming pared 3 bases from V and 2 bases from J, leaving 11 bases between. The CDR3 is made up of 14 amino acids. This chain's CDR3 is CASSFQGVTYEQYF. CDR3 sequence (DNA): TGTGCCAGCAGTTTTCAAGGGGTCACCTACGAGCAGTACTTC.

CDR3 nucleotides: TGTGCCAGCAGATCCTTGGGACTAGCGGGACGGACATACGAGCAGTACTTC. As protein: CASRSLGLAGRTYEQYF. The rearrangement links TRBV6-1 to TRBJ2-7, with 13 bases fitting TRBD2. The germline V gene has CDR1 MNHNS and CDR2 SASEGT. V lost 6 bases, J lost 4 bases, and 12 bases stayed unmatched. The CDR3 spans 17 residues.

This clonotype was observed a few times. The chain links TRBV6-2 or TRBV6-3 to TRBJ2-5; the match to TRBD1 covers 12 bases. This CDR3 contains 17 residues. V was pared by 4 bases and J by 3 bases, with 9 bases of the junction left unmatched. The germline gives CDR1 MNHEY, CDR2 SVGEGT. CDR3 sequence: CASSSVPGQGAEETQYF. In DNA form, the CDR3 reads TGTGCCAGCAGTTCCGTCCCGGGACAGGGGGCGGAAGAGACCCAGTACTTC.

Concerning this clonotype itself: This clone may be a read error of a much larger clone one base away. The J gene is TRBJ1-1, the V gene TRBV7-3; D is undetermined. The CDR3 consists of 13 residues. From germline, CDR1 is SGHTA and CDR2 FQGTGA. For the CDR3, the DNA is TGTTCCAGCAGCGCTGAGAGGAACACTGAAGCTTTCTTT. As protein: CSSSAERNTEAFF.